This T cell receptor beta chain was recovered during a study of control samples from healthy donors and cancer patients. TCRdb's table, derived via immunoSEQ multiplex PCR, lists solely in-frame clones and lacks some. In the table there are 390,000 or so clones, approximately 90% of which are singletons. The V gene lost 0 bases and the J gene lost 7 bases, with 7 bases spanning the gap. Germline V lookup: CDR1 MNHEY, CDR2 SVGAGI. The CDR3 covers 13 residues. Details on this clone: Other DNA sequences in the same sample also yield this CDR3.

This receptor was obtained from a man aged 35 to 55 with head and neck cancer. This chain links TRBV6-5 with TRBJ1-5; TRBD1 is a possible D gene (5 bases). Sequencing was carried out using PBMCs. The CDR3 sequence is CASSYSRGQPQHF. The CDR3 DNA follows: TGTGCCAGCAGTTACTCCCGGGGGCAGCCCCAGCATTTT.